Sequencing of this TCR beta chain was carried out in a study of T cells in localized non-small cell lung cancer. Study-wide points: There were a median roughly 60 of the top 100 tumor clones appearing in adjacent lung. A raised T cell density in blood coincided with lengthier overall survival. There was higher T cell clonality in uninvolved adjacent lung than in tumor, and it was highest there.

Some clones are missing from TCRdb's copy, which holds only in-frame ones; the method was immunoSEQ multiplex PCR. This table holds under 55,000 clones, over 60% found once. Worth noting for this clone: As yet, its antigen is unknown.

CDR1 is MGHDK and CDR2 is SYGVNS in the germline V gene. CDR3 size: 12 residues. The germline V and J ends were trimmed by 1 base and 5 bases, with 4 bases remaining between them. The gene calls are TRBV25-1 and TRBJ2-3, with D unresolved. This sample comprised PBMCs, obtained before any cancer treatment. The sequence was collected from a woman aged 35 to 69 with stage II lung adenocarcinoma. The CDR3 DNA sequence: TGTGCCAGCAGTGAATCTTTAGATACGCAGTATTTT. Protein: CASSESLDTQYF. Full variable domain (outside the CDR3, taken from reference TRBV25-1 and TRBJ2-3): EADIYQTPRYLVIGTGKKITLECSQTMGHDKMYWYQQDPGMELHLIHYSYGVNSTEKGDLSSESTVSRIRTEHFPLTLESARPSHTSQYLCASSESLDTQYFGPGTRLTVL.